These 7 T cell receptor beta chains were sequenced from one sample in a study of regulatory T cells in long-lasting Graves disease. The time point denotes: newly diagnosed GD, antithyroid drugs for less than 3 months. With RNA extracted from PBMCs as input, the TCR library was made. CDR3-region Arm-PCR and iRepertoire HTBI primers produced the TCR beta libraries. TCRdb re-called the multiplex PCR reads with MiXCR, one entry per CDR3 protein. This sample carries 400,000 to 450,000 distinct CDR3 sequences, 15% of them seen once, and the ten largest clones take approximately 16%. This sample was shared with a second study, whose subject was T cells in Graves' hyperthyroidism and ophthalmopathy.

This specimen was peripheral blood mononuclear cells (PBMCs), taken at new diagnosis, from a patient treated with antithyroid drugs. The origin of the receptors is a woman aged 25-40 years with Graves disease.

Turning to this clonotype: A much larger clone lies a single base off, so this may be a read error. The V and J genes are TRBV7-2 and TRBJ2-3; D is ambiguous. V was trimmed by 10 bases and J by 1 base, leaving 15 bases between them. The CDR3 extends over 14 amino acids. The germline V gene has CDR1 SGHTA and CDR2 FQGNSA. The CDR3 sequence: CAITPQFGTDTQYF. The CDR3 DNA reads TGTGCCATCACTCCCCAATTCGGCACAGATACGCAGTATTTT.

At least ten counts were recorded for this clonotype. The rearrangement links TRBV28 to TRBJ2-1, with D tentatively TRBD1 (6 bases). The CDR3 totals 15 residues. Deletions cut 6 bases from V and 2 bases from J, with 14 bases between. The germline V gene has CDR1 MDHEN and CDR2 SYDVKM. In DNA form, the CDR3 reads TGTGCCAGCAGCTACAGGGTACCCGCCTACAATGAGCAGTTCTTC. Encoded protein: CASSYRVPAYNEQFF.

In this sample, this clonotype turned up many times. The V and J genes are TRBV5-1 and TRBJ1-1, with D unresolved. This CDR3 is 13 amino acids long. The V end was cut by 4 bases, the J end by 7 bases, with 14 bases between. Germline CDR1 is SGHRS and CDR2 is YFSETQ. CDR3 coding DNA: TGCGCCAGCAGCCCCCTCCGTGCGAGTGAAGCTTTCTTT. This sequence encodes CASSPLRASEAFF.

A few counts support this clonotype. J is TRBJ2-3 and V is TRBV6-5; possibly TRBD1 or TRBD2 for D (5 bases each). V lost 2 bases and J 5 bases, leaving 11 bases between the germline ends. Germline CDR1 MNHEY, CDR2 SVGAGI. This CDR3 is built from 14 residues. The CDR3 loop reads CASSYGRAGDTQYF. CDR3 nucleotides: TGTGCCAGCAGTTACGGCAGGGCGGGAGATACGCAGTATTTT.

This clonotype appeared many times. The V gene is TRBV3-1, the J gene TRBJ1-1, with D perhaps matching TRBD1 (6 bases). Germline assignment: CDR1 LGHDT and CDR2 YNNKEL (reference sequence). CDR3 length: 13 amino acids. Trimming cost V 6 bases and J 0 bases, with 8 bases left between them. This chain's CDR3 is CASRTGMNTEAFF. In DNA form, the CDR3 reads TGTGCCAGCAGAACAGGGATGAACACTGAAGCTTTCTTT.

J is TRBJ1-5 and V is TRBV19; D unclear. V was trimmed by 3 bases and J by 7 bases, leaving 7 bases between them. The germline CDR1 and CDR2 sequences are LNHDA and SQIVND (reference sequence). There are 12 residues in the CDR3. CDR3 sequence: CASSIDYQPQHF. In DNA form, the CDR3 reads TGTGCCAGTAGTATCGATTACCAGCCCCAGCATTTT. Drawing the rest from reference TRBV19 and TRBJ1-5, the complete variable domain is DGGITQSPKYLFRKEGQNVTLSCEQNLNHDAMYWYRQDPGQGLRLIYYSQIVNDFQKGDIAEGYSVSREKKESFPLTVTSAQKNPTAFYLCASSIDYQPQHFGDGTRLSIL.

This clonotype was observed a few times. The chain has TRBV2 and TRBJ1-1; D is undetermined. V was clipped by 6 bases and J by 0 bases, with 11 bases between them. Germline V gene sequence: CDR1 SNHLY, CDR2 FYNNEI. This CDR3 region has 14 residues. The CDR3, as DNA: TGTGCCAGCAGGTCCGTTTTCTTGAACACTGAAGCTTTCTTT. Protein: CASRSVFLNTEAFF.